This T cell receptor (beta chain) was profiled in a study of T cell repertoires in cytomegalovirus infection. Study summary: HLA-C-restricted CMV epitopes, recently identified, and well-studied HLA-B-restricted ones were used by the study. Matching HLA type and CMV infection were both indicated by public TCR beta signatures.

This CDR3 comprises 16 residues. V was clipped by 8 bases and J by 6 bases, with 23 bases between them. Germline V gives CDR1 LNHDA, CDR2 SQIVND (reference sequence). MiXCR was run by TCRdb on the reads, yielding one entry per CDR3 protein. The table records 100,000 or so distinct CDR3 sequences, 25% to 30% of them present only once. Of note for this clonotype: Its matching antigen is unknown. Being one base from a much bigger clone, this may be a read error.

Whole-study findings and limits: CMV-specific TCR beta clonotypes restricted by HLA-C dominated the ex vivo response.

The sequence derives from a human donor in good health (CMV status not recorded). Some clones in this sample may be carry-over from other donors' samples. The rearrangement uses TRBV19 and TRBJ1-5; the D gene is possibly TRBD1 (5 bases). This sample comprised CD8+ T cells from cultured PBMCs, obtained from culture after CMV antigen stimulation. The CDR3 sequence is CASGRDRIGPSQPQHF. CDR3 coding DNA: TGTGCCAGTGGCCGGGACCGCATAGGTCCTAGTCAGCCCCAGCATTTT.